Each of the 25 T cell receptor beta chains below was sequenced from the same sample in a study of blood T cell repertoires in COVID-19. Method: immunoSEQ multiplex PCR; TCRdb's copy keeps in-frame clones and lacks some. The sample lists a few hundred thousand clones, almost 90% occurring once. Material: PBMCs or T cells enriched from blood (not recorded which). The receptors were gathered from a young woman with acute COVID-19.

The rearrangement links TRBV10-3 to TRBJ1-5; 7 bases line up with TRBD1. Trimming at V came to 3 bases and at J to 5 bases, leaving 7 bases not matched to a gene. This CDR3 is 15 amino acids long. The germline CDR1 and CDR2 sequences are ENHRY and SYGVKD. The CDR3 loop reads CAISDQDRRHQPQHF. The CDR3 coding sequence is TGTGCCATCAGTGACCAGGACAGGCGGCATCAGCCCCAGCATTTT.

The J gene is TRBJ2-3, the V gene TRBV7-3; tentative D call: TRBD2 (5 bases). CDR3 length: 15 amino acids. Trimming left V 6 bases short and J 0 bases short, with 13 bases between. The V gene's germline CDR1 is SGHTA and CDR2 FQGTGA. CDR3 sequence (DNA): TGTGCCAGCAGGCCTCGGGCTAGCAGCACAGATACGCAGTATTTT. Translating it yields CASRPRASSTDTQYF.

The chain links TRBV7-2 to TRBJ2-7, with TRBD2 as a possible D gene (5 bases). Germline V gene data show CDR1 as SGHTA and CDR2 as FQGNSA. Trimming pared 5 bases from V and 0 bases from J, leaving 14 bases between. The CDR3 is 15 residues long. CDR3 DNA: TGTGCCAGCAGCCCAGCGAGCGGAAGCTCCTACGAGCAGTACTTC. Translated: CASSPASGSSYEQYF.

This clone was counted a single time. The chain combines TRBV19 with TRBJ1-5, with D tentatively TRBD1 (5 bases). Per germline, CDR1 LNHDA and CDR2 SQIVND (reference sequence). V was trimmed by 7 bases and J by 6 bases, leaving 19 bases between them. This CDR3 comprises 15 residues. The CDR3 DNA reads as TGTGCCAGTAAGGTAGGGCAGGGCGAGGTTCAGCCCCAGCATTTT. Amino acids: CASKVGQGEVQPQHF. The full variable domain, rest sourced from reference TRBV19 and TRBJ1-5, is DGGITQSPKYLFRKEGQNVTLSCEQNLNHDAMYWYRQDPGQGLRLIYYSQIVNDFQKGDIAEGYSVSREKKESFPLTVTSAQKNPTAFYLCASKVGQGEVQPQHFGDGTRLSIL.

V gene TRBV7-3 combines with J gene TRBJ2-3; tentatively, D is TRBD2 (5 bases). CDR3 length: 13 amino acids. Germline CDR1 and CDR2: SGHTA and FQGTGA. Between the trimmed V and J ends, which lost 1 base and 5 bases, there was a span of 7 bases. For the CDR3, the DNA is TGTGCCAGCAGCTTAATGGCGGGAGATACGCAGTATTTT. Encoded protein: CASSLMAGDTQYF.

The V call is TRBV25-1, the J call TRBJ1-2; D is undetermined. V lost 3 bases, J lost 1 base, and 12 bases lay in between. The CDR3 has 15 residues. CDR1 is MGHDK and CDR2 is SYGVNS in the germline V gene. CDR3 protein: CASSDLNSFNYGYTF. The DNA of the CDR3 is TGTGCCAGCAGTGATCTTAACAGCTTTAACTATGGCTACACCTTC.

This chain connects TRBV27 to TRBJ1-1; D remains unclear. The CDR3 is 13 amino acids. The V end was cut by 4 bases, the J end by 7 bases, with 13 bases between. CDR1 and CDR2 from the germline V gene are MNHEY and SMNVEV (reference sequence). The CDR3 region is CASSSADRLEAFF. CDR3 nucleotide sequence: TGTGCCAGCAGTTCCGCCGACCGACTTGAAGCTTTCTTT.

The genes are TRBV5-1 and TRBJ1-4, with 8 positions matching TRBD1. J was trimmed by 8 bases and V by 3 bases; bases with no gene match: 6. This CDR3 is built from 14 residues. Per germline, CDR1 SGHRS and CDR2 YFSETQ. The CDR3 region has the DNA TGCGCCAGCAGCTCGCAGGGGGCGTCGGAAAAACTGTTTTTT. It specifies CASSSQGASEKLFF.

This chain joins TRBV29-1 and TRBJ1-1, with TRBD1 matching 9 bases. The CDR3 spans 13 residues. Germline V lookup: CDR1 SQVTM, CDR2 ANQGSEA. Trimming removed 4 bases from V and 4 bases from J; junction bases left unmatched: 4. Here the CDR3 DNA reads TGCAGCGTTGCTGACAGGGGGGTCACTGAAGCTTTCTTT. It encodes CSVADRGVTEAFF. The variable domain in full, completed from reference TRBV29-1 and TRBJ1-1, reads SAVISQKPSRDICQRGTSLTIQCQVDSQVTMMFWYRQQPGQSLTLIATANQGSEATYESGFVIDKFPISRPNLTFSTLTVSNMSPEDSSIYLCSVADRGVTEAFFGQGTRLTVV.

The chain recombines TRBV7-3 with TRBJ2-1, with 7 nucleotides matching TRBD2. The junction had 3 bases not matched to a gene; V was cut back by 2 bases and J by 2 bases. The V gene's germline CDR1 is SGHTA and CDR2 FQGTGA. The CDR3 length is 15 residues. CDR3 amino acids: CASSLWEGPYNEQFF. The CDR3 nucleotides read TGTGCCAGCAGCTTATGGGAGGGCCCCTACAATGAGCAGTTCTTC.

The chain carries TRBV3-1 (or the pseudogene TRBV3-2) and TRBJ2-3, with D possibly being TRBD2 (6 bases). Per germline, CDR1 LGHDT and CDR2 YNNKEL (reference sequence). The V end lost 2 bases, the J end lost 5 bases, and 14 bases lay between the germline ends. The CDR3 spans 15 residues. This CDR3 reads CASSQFSGAGDTQYF. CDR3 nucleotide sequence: TGTGCCAGCAGCCAATTCTCGGGAGCTGGAGATACGCAGTATTTT.

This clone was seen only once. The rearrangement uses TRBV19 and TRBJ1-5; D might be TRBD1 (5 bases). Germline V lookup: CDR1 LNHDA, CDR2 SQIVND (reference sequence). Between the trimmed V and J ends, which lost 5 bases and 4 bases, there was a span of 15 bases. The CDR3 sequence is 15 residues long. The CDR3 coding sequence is TGTGCCAGTAGTTGGGGCGACAGCGAAAATCAGCCCCAGCATTTT. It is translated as CASSWGDSENQPQHF.

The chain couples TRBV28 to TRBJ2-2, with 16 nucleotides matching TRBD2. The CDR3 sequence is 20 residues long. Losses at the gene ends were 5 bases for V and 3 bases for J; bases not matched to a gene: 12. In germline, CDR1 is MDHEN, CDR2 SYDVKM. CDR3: CASSPLGLAGGPIYTGELFF. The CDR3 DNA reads TGTGCCAGCAGTCCCCTGGGACTAGCGGGAGGGCCGATTTACACCGGGGAGCTGTTTTTT.

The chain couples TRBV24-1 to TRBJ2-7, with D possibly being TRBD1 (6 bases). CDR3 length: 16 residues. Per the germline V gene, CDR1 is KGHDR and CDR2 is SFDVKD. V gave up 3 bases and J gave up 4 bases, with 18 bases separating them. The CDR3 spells CATSDPRHGGAYEQYF. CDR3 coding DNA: TGTGCCACCAGTGATCCACGACATGGGGGCGCGTACGAGCAGTACTTC.

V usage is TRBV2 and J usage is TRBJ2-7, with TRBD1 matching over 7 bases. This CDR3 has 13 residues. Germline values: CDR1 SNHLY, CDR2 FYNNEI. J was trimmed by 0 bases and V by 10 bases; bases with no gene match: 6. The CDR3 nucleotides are TGTGCCACATCCCGGGACAGCTCCTACGAGCAGTACTTC. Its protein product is CATSRDSSYEQYF.

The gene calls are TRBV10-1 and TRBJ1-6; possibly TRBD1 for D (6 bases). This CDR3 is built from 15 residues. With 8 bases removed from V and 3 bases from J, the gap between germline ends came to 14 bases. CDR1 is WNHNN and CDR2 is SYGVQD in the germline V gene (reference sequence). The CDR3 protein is CASGKGQHYNSPLHF. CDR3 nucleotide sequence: TGCGCCAGCGGGAAGGGACAACACTATAATTCACCCCTCCACTTT.

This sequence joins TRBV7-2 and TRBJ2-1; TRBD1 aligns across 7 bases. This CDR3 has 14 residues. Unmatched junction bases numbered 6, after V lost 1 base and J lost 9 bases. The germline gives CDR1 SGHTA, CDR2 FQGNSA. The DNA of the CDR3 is TGTGCCAGCAGCTTAGTAAGTCAGGGGGTTGAGCAGTTCTTC. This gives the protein CASSLVSQGVEQFF.

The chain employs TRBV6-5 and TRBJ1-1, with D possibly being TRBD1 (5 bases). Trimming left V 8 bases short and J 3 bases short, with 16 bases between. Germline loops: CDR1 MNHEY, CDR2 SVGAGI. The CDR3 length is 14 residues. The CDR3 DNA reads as TGTGCCAGCTTCCGGGGGGAGGGGTACACTGAAGCTTTCTTT. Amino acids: CASFRGEGYTEAFF.

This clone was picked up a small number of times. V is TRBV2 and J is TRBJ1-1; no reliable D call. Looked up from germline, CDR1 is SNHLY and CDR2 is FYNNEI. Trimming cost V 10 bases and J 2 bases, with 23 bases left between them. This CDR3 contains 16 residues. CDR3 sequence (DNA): TGTGCCACCCCCCGGGGAGGCGACATGGGTAACACTGAAGCTTTCTTT. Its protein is CATPRGGDMGNTEAFF.

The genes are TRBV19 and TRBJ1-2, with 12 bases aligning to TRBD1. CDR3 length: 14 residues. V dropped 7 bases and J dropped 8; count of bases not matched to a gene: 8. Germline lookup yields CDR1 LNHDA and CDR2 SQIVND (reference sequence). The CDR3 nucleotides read TGTGCCAGTAATCCGGGACAGGGGGCGCGGGGCTACACCTTC. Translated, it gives CASNPGQGARGYTF.

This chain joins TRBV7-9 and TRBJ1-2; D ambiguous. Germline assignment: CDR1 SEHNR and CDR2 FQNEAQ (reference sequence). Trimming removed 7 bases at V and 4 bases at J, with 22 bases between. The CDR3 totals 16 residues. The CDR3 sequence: CASIQTQKPKIYGYTF. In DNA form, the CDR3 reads TGTGCCAGCATCCAGACACAGAAACCAAAAATCTATGGCTACACCTTC.

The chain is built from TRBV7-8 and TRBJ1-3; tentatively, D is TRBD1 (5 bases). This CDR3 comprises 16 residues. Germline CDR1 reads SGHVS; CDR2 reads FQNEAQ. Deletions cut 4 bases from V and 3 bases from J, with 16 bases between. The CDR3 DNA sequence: TGTGCCAGCAGCTCAAATATCGGGGGGGATGGAAACACCATATATTTT. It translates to CASSSNIGGDGNTIYF.

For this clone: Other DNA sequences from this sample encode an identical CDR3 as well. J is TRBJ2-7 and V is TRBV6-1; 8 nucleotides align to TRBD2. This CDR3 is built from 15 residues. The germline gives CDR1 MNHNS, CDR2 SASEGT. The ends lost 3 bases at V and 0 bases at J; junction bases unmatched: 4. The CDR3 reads CASSDGLAGSYEQYF. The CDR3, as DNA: TGTGCCAGCAGTGACGGGCTAGCGGGCTCCTACGAGCAGTACTTC.

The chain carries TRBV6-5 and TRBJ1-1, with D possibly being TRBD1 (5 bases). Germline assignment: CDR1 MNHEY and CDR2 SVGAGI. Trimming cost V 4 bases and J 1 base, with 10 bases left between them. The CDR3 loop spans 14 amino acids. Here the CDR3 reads CASSFQDKNTEAFF. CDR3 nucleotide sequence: TGTGCCAGCAGTTTCCAGGACAAGAACACTGAAGCTTTCTTT.

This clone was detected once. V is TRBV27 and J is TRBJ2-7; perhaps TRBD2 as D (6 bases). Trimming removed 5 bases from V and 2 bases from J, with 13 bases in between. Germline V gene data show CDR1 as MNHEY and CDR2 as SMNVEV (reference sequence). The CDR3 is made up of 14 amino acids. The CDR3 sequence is CASSPGLGPYEQYF. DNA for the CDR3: TGTGCCAGCAGTCCGGGACTGGGGCCCTACGAGCAGTACTTC.